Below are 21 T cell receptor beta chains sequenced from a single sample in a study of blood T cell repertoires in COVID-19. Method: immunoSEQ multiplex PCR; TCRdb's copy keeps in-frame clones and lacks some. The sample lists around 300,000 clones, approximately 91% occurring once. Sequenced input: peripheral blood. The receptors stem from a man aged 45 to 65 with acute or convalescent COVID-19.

This CDR3 reads CASSLRDRGTYNSPLHF. DNA for the CDR3: TGTGCCAGCAGCCTCCGGGACAGGGGCACCTATAATTCACCCCTCCACTTT. V and J are TRBV11-2 and TRBJ1-6, with TRBD1 matching over 10 bases. J was trimmed by 2 bases and V by 5 bases; bases with no gene match: 6. The CDR3 runs to 17 residues. Germline assignment: CDR1 SGHAT and CDR2 FQNNGV.

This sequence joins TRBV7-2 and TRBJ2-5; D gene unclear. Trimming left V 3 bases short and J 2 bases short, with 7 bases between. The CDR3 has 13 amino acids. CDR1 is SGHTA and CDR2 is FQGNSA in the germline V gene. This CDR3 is CASSFARQETQYF. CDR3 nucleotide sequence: TGTGCCAGCAGCTTCGCTAGACAAGAGACCCAGTACTTC.

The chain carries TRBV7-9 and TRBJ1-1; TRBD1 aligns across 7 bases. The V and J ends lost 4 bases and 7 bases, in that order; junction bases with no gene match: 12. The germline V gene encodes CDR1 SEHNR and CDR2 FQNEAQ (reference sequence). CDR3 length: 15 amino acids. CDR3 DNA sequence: TGTGCCAGCAGCTCAGGGGACAGTCCGTGGGGTGAAGCTTTCTTT. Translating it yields CASSSGDSPWGEAFF.

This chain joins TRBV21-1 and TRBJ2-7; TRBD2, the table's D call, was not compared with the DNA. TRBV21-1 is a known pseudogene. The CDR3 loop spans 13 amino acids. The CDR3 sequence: CASSSPRGYEQYF. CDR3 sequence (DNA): TGTGCCAGCAGCTCCCCCCGGGGCTACGAGCAGTACTTC.

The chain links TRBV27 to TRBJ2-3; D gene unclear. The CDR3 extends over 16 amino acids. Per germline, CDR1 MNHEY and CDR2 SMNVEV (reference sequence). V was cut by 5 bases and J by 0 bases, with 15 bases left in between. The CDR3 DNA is TGTGCCAGCAGTCCGACGACACGGTCGAGCACAGATACGCAGTATTTT. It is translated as CASSPTTRSSTDTQYF.

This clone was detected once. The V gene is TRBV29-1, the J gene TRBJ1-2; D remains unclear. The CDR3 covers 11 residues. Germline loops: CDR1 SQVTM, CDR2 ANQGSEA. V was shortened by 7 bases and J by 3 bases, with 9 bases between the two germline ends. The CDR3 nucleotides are TGCAGCGGAGGCACGGACTATGGCTACACCTTC. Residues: CSGGTDYGYTF.

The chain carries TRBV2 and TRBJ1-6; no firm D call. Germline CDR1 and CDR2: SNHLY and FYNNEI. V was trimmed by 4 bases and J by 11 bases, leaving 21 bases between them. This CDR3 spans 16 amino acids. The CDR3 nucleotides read TGTGCCAGCAGTGTTGGGCAGCCTACGATGGGTCCACCCCTCCACTTT. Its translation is CASSVGQPTMGPPLHF.

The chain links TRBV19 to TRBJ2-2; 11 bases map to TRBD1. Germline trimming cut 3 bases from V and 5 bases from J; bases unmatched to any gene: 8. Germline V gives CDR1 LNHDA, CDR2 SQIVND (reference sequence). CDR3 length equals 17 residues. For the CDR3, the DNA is TGTGCCAGTAGTATTCTTGGACAGGGGGCGCTAACCGGGGAGCTGTTTTTT. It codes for CASSILGQGALTGELFF.

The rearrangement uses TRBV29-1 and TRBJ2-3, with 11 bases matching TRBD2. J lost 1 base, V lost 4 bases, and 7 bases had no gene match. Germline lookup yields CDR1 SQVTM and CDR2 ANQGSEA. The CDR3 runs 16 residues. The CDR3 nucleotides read TGCAGCGTTGGGCTAGCGGGGGGCCGGGGCACAGATACGCAGTATTTT. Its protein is CSVGLAGGRGTDTQYF.

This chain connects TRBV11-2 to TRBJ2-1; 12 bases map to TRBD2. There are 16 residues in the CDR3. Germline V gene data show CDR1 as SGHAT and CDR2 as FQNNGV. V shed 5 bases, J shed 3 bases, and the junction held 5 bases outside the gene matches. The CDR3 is CASSLRLAGVYNEQFF. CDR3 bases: TGTGCCAGCAGCCTTCGACTAGCGGGGGTCTACAATGAGCAGTTCTTC.

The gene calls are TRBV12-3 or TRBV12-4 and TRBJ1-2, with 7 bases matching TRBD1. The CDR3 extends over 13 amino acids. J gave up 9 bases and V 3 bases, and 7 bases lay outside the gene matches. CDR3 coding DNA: TGTGCCAGCAGTTTCCCTGGAGGGGGCAGCTACACCTTC. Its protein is CASSFPGGGSYTF.

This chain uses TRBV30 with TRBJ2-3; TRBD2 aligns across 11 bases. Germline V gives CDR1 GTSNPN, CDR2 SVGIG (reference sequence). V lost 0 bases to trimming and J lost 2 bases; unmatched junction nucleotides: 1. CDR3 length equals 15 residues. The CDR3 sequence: CAWSVLAGDTDTQYF. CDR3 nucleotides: TGTGCCTGGAGTGTACTAGCGGGGGACACAGATACGCAGTATTTT.

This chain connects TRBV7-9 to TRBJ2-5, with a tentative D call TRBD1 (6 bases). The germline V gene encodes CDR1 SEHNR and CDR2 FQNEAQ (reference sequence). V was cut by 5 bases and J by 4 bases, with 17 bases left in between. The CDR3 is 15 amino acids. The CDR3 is CASSTRDTFVETQYF. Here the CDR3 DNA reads TGTGCCAGCAGCACCCGGGACACCTTTGTAGAGACCCAGTACTTC.

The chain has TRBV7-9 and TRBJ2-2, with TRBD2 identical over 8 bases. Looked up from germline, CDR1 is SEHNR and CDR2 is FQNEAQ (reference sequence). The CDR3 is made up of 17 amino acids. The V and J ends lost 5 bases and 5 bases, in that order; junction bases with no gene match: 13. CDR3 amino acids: CASSTVSGVQRTGELFF. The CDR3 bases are TGTGCCAGCAGCACAGTTAGCGGGGTCCAGAGGACCGGGGAGCTGTTTTTT.

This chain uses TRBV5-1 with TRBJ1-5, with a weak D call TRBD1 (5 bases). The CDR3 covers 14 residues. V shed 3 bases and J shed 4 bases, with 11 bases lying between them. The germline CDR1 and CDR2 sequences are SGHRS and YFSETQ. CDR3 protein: CASSSTGENQPQHF. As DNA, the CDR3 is TGCGCCAGCAGCTCGACGGGGGAAAATCAGCCCCAGCATTTT.

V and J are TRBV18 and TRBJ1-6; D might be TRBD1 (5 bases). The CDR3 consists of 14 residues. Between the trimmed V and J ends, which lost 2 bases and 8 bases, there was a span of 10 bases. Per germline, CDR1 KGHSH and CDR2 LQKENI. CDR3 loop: CASSPTAGDSPLHF. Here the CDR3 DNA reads TGTGCCAGCTCACCAACAGCGGGGGATTCACCCCTCCACTTT.

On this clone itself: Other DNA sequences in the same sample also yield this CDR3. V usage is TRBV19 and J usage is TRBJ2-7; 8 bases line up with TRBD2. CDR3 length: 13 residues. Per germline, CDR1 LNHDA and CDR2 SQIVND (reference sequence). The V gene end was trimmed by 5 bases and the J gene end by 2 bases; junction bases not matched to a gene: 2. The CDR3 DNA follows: TGTGCCAGTAGTTCTAGCGGGCCCTACGAGCAGTACTTC. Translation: CASSSSGPYEQYF.

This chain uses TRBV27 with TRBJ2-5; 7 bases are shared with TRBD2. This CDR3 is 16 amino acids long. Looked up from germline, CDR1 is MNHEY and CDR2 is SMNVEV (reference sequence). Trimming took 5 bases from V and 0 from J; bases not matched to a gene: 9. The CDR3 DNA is TGTGCCAGCAGTCTCATTTCCGGGACTAACCAAGAGACCCAGTACTTC. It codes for CASSLISGTNQETQYF.

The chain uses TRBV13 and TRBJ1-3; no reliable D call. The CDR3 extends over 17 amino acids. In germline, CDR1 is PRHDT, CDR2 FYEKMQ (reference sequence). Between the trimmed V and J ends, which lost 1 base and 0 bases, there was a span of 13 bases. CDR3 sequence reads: CASSLEAMAGSGNTIYF. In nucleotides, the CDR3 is TGTGCCAGCAGCTTAGAGGCAATGGCGGGCTCTGGAAACACCATATATTTT.

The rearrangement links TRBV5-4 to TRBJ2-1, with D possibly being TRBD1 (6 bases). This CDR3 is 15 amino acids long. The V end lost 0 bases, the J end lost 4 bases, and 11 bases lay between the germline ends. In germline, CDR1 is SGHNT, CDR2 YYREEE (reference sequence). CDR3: CASSLVGTFYNEQFF. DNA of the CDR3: TGTGCCAGCAGCTTGGTCGGGACATTTTACAATGAGCAGTTCTTC.

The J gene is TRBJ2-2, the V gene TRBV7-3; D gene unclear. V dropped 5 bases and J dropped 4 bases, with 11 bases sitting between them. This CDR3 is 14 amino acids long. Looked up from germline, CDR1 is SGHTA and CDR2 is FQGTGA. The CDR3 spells CASSPVERTGELFF. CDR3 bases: TGTGCCAGCAGCCCAGTCGAGCGCACCGGGGAGCTGTTTTTT.